This passage covers 6 T cell receptor beta chains from one sample sequenced in a study of regulatory T cells in long-lasting Graves disease. Construction of the TCR beta libraries employed iRepertoire HTBI primers in conjunction with Arm-PCR of CDR3 regions. In TCRdb, the multiplex PCR reads were re-called with MiXCR into one record per CDR3 protein. The sample lists roughly 610,000 distinct CDR3 sequences, 15% to 20% occurring once. The time point is: newly diagnosed GD, antithyroid drugs for less than 3 months. From PBMCs, RNA was extracted and then used to make the TCR library. These data also featured in a second study, about T cells in Graves' hyperthyroidism and ophthalmopathy.

The material was peripheral blood mononuclear cells (PBMCs), obtained at new diagnosis, from a patient treated with antithyroid drugs. The receptors shown here come from a young man with Graves disease.

The chain recombines TRBV2 with TRBJ2-7; a possible D gene is TRBD2 (6 bases). This CDR3 has 17 amino acids. V gave up 5 bases and J gave up 2 bases, with 22 bases separating them. The germline CDR1 and CDR2 sequences are SNHLY and FYNNEI. CDR3 residues: CASSKEGGQEDPYEQYF. In DNA form, the CDR3 reads TGTGCCAGCAGTAAAGAAGGAGGGCAGGAAGACCCCTACGAGCAGTACTTC.

This clonotype has just a few counts. J is TRBJ2-1 and V is TRBV20-1; 13 positions match TRBD2. CDR3 size: 15 residues. Germline V CDR1 and CDR2: DFQATT, SNEGSKA (reference sequence). V dropped 5 bases and J dropped 5; count of bases not matched to a gene: 6. The CDR3 coding sequence is TGCAGTGCTCGGGGGGGACTAGCGGGGAACAATGAGCAGTTCTTC. Translated, it gives CSARGGLAGNNEQFF.

This chain links TRBV28 with TRBJ2-5; 7 bases map to TRBD1. The V and J ends lost 4 bases and 3 bases, in that order; junction bases with no gene match: 8. The germline V gene has CDR1 MDHEN and CDR2 SYDVKM. The CDR3 extends over 15 amino acids. The CDR3 sequence: CASSYRQGYKETQYF. In DNA, the CDR3 is TGTGCCAGCAGTTATAGACAGGGATATAAAGAGACCCAGTACTTC.

The V and J genes are TRBV7-8 and TRBJ2-1, with D possibly being TRBD1 or TRBD2 (5 bases each). The V and J ends lost 2 bases and 1 base respectively, with 9 bases between them. CDR1 and CDR2 from the germline V gene are SGHVS and FQNEAQ. The CDR3 extends over 15 amino acids. The CDR3 loop is CASSLREGSYNEQFF. CDR3 coding DNA: TGTGCCAGCAGCTTACGCGAGGGGTCCTACAATGAGCAGTTCTTC.

The V call is TRBV30, the J call TRBJ1-2; weak D call: TRBD1 (5 bases). Per the germline V gene, CDR1 is GTSNPN and CDR2 is SVGIG (reference sequence). The V and J ends lost 1 base and 8 bases respectively, with 11 bases between them. This CDR3 spans 12 amino acids. Written as DNA, the CDR3 is TGTGCCTGGAGTGAACCCCGGGGGGGCTACACCTTC. Protein sequence: CAWSEPRGGYTF.

A word on this clonotype: This may arise from a read error, as a much more abundant clone is one base away. The CDR3: CASGLRGGRDYNEQYF. As DNA, the CDR3 is TGTGCCAGCGGACTCCGGGGCGGGAGGGATTACAATGAGCAGTACTTC. The gene calls are TRBV27 and TRBJ2-7; TRBD2 aligns across 9 bases. The CDR3 is 16 residues long. The junction had 18 bases not matched to a gene; V was cut back by 8 bases and J by 7 bases. Germline assignment: CDR1 MNHEY and CDR2 SMNVEV (reference sequence).